This T cell receptor beta chain was found in a study of blood T cell repertoires in COVID-19. The overall study: From the United States, Italy and Spain came samples of acute and convalescent COVID-19. PBMCs, B-cell-depleted T cells, or T cells provided the cDNA or gDNA that made up the material.

The CDR3 consists of 18 residues. CDR1 KGHDR and CDR2 SFDVKD come from the germline V gene. The junction had 10 bases not matched to a gene; V was cut back by 3 bases and J by 2 bases. In the study's own analysis: Reference gene primer amplification gave estimated nucleated cell counts. TCRdb's copy holds only in-frame clones and misses some; the assay was immunoSEQ multiplex PCR. The V and J calls and clone size were taken over from that table, and D and trimming were inferred from the DNA. The sample has around 100,000 clones, around four fifths seen once. Sequencing was performed on peripheral blood. The chain links TRBV24-1 to TRBJ2-3; TRBD2 matches at 10 bases. The TCR originated in a woman aged 70-85 years with acute or convalescent COVID-19. CDR3 loop: CATSDPGLADTSTDTQYF. In DNA, the CDR3 is TGTGCCACCAGTGATCCAGGACTAGCGGATACGTCCACAGATACGCAGTATTTT.